The next 24 T cell receptor delta chains were all read from a single sample in a study of γδ T cells in repeated Plasmodium falciparum infection. Flow sorting of PBMC yielded separate Vgamma9/Vdelta2+ and Vdelta2-negative gammadelta T cell populations for bulk repertoire analysis. TCRdb reanalysed the multiplex PCR reads via CATT. The repertoire has 53,000 or so delta-chain clones, about 2% of them found once; the top ten carry roughly 25%. Source material: gamma-delta T cells from blood. These receptors were obtained from a pool of human donors (malaria-infected and uninfected, not separated).

A few counts support this clone. A far larger clone is off by one base, so a read error is likely. Other DNA variants within this sample encode the same CDR3. The CDR3 DNA reads as TGTGCTTATAGGAGGGTTTCTCCCTCCGAAGGCCCTCGGTACACCGATAAACTCATCTTT. It yields the protein CAYRRVSPSEGPRYTDKLIF. The J gene is TRDJ1, the V gene TRAV38-2/DV8, with D uncertain. Because TCRdb records no J gene, it was assigned here through a match of the DNA to germline. Germline V gene data show CDR1 as TSESDYY and CDR2 as QEAYKQQN. The V gene lost 2 bases and the J gene lost 0 bases, with 26 bases spanning the gap. The CDR3 totals 20 residues.

At least ten counts were recorded for this clone. The protein TCRdb gives is from a much larger clone and does not agree with this DNA's translation at residue 10, likely a read error; the protein shown here comes from the DNA. This rearrangement joins TRDV1 to TRDJ1; tentatively, D is TRDD2 (7 bases). TCRdb is silent on the J gene; assignment here came from matching the DNA to germline. V dropped 1 base and J dropped 0 bases, with 39 bases sitting between them. There are 25 residues in the CDR3. Germline CDR1 TSWWSYY, CDR2 QGS. CDR3 region: CALGEPHFLQGSLRWGASYTDKLIF. CDR3 nucleotides: TGTGCTCTTGGGGAACCTCATTTCCTACAGGGTTCGTTACGCTGGGGAGCCTCCTACACCGATAAACTCATCTTT.

This clone was counted at least ten times. The rearrangement uses TRDV2 and TRDJ1; the match to TRDD3 covers 10 bases. The CDR3 has 18 residues. V trimming: 3 bases; J trimming: 0 bases; junction bases outside the gene matches: 12. The germline V gene has CDR1 GEAIGNYY and CDR2 EKD. CDR3 amino acids: CACDPLHTGGSYTDKLIF. The CDR3 region has the DNA TGTGCCTGTGACCCCCTACACACTGGGGGATCTTACACCGATAAACTCATCTTT.

This clone was detected many times. TCRdb lists the protein of a much larger clone for this DNA, which differs at residue 4, so this is likely a read error; the protein given here is translated from the DNA itself. This chain uses TRDV2 with TRDJ1, with TRDD3 matching over 7 bases. TCRdb supplies no J gene; here it was assigned by aligning the nucleotide sequence to germline. CDR3 length: 17 amino acids. Germline V gives CDR1 GEAIGNYY, CDR2 EKD. The DNA for the CDR3 is TGTGCCTGTAACACCGTGGGGGAGGCCCCGAGAACCGATAAACTCATCTTT. It encodes CACNTVGEAPRTDKLIF.

To note about this clone: TCRdb assigns this DNA the protein of a much larger clone, which departs from its translation at residue 22; this likely reflects a read error, and the protein shown comes from translating the DNA. The V call is TRDV1, the J call TRDJ1; 8 nucleotides align to TRDD3. TCRdb gives no J gene; it was assigned here by matching the DNA to germline. The CDR3 spans 27 residues. V lost 1 base and J lost 4; bases outside the gene matches: 41. The V gene's germline CDR1 is TSWWSYY and CDR2 QGS. The CDR3 protein is CALGERVVFVDLATGGLSYPYIDKLIF. In nucleotides, the CDR3 is TGTGCTCTTGGGGAACGAGTAGTCTTCGTCGACCTAGCTACTGGGGGGTTATCATACCCTTACATCGATAAACTCATCTTT.

This clone was recorded many times. The TCRdb record carries a much larger clone's protein, which differs from this DNA's translation at residue 8; a read error is the likely cause, and the protein listed here is the DNA translation. The V call is TRDV1, the J call TRDJ1; TRDD2 matches 7 bases. The J gene, left out of TCRdb, was set here by checking the DNA against germline. The CDR3 has 19 amino acids. J gave up 0 bases and V 1 base, and 14 bases lay outside the gene matches. The germline V gene encodes CDR1 TSWWSYY and CDR2 QGS. The CDR3 DNA sequence: TGTGCTCTTGGGGAACCCCTCACCTTCCTCTATTCCTACACCGATAAACTCATCTTT. Its translation: CALGEPLTFLYSYTDKLIF.

This clone appeared many times. Other DNA sequences in the same sample also yield this CDR3. The CDR3 DNA is TGTGCTCTTGGGGAATGGGGTGTACTCGACTGGGGGATATTCACCGATAAACTCATCTTT. It specifies CALGEWGVLDWGIFTDKLIF. The gene calls are TRDV1 and TRDJ1, with 11 bases that match TRDD3. J gave up 1 base and V 2 bases, and 15 bases lay outside the gene matches. Germline lookup yields CDR1 TSWWSYY and CDR2 QGS. The length of the CDR3 is 20 residues.

This clone came up a few times. A far larger clone is one base from this, pointing to a likely read error. Within the sample, other DNA sequences also encode this same CDR3. No J gene was assigned, while the V gene was called as TRDV2; the tabulated D call, TRDD3, remains unverified against the DNA. Germline CDR1 reads GEAIGNYY; CDR2 reads EKD. The CDR3 totals 16 residues. CDR3 sequence reads: CACDPLLGDLKEVLIF. CDR3 nucleotides: TGTGCCTGTGACCCTCTACTGGGGGACCTAAAAGAAGTCCTCATCTTT.

The sample holds a few counts of this clone. The protein TCRdb gives is from a much larger clone and does not agree with this DNA's translation at residue 10, likely a read error; the protein shown here comes from the DNA. The genes are TRDV1 and TRDJ4; 11 bases are shared with TRDD3. Here the J gene was assigned by germline matching of the DNA, as TCRdb has none. The J segment lost 3 bases and the V segment lost 5 bases, leaving 23 bases of the junction unmatched. This CDR3 is built from 20 residues. From germline, CDR1 is TSWWSYY and CDR2 QGS. CDR3 in DNA: TGTGCTCTTGGGACTTCAAGCCAGAATCGGGTCTGGGGGATACACGGACCCCTGATCTTT. Translation gives CALGTSSQNRVWGIHGPLIF.

The CDR3 bases are TGTGCTCTTGGGGAACTAGTTGCCGCTATTCTGGGGCCGAACCACACCGATAAACTCATCTTT. Amino acids: CALGELVAAILGPNHTDKLIF. The chain recombines TRDV1 with TRDJ1; possible D gene TRDD3, 6 bases. In the absence of a J gene in TCRdb, the DNA was matched to germline to assign it here. This CDR3 spans 21 amino acids. Germline V gives CDR1 TSWWSYY, CDR2 QGS. The V gene lost 0 bases and the J gene lost 0 bases, with 26 bases spanning the gap.

This clone was observed a few times. TCRdb attributes to this sequence the protein of a much larger clone, which differs from the DNA translation at residue 18; a read error is likely, and the protein displayed is translated from the DNA. In DNA, the CDR3 is TGTGCTCTTGGGGAAATAGGGGCTTTCCTCCGCCGGTCCCTTACCGATAAACCCATCTTT. It encodes CALGEIGAFLRRSLTDKPIF. With the J gene uncalled, the V gene is TRDV1; the table's D call of TRDD3 was not tested on the DNA. Per germline, CDR1 TSWWSYY and CDR2 QGS. The CDR3 covers 20 residues.

Only a few counts were recorded for this clone. The amino acid sequence in TCRdb belongs to a much larger clone and departs from this DNA's translation at residue 11, likely a sequencing read error; the sequence shown is translated from the DNA. The V gene is TRDV1, the J gene TRDJ1; a weak D match, TRDD2 (6 bases). TCRdb carries no J gene annotation; the J gene was assigned here by matching the DNA with germline. The length of the CDR3 is 17 residues. Trimming removed 3 bases from V and 0 bases from J, with 17 bases in between. The germline gives CDR1 TSWWSYY, CDR2 QGS. CDR3 amino acids: CALGEAFPPLDTDKLIF. Written as DNA, the CDR3 is TGTGCTCTTGGGGAGGCCTTCCCCCCACTGGACACCGATAAACTCATCTTT.

A note on this clone: With a far larger clone one base away, a read error is the likely cause. The sample carries other DNA sequences with the same CDR3. The J gene is TRDJ1, the V gene TRDV1; D gene unclear. The J gene, absent from TCRdb, was called here by matching the DNA to germline. The CDR3 is 16 residues long. Germline CDR1 and CDR2: TSWWSYY and QGS. Deletions cut 6 bases from V and 2 bases from J, with 19 bases between. The CDR3 DNA sequence: TGTGCTCTTGGATTCTACTCTTTTACTGCTACCGATAAACTCATCTTT. Its protein is CALGFYSFTATDKLIF.

Of note for this clone: The protein given by TCRdb reflects a much larger clone and differs at residue 11 from this DNA's translation, likely from a read error; the protein shown is the DNA's translation. The rearrangement joins TRDV1 to TRDJ1; D not certain. Germline V gene lookup returns CDR1 TSWWSYY and CDR2 QGS. There are 13 residues in the CDR3. This chain's CDR3 is CALGEPGADKPIF. CDR3 DNA: TGTGCTCTTGGGGAACCCGGGGCCGATAAACCCATCTTT.

This clone was observed a few times. TCRdb assigns this DNA the protein of a much larger clone, which departs from its translation at residue 12; this likely reflects a read error, and the protein shown comes from translating the DNA. The rearrangement uses TRDV3 and TRDJ1; 8 nucleotides line up with TRDD3. Since TCRdb gives no J gene, matching the DNA to germline was used here to assign it. This CDR3 has 20 amino acids. The V gene's germline CDR1 is TVYSNPD and CDR2 GDNSRS (reference sequence). The ends lost 2 bases at V and 0 bases at J; junction bases unmatched: 23. The CDR3 loop reads CAFGSTYWGCPPMYTDKLIF. CDR3 in DNA: TGTGCCTTTGGGTCTACGTACTGGGGGTGTCCCCCCATGTACACCGATAAACTCATCTTT. The whole variable domain, filled in from reference TRDV3 and TRDJ1, reads CDKVTQSSPDQTVASGSEVVLLCTYDTVYSNPDLFWYRIRPDYSFQFVFYGDNSRSEGADFTQGRFSVKHILTQKAFHLVISPVRTEDSATYYCAFGSTYWGCPPMYTDKLIFGKGTRVTVEP.

Comments on this clone: For this DNA, TCRdb reports the protein of a much larger clone, which diverges at residues 5 and 6, most likely from a read error; the protein presented here is translated directly from the DNA. The CDR3, as DNA: TGTGCTCTTGGGGGCACGACCCCATCCCGTACTGGGGGATACGCGGGGTACACCGATAAACTCATCTTT. Translating gives CALGGTTPSRTGGYAGYTDKLIF. This chain uses TRDV1 with TRDJ1; 13 bases are shared with TRDD3. CDR1 and CDR2 from the germline V gene are TSWWSYY and QGS. J was trimmed by 0 bases and V by 4 bases; bases with no gene match: 23. CDR3 length: 23 residues.

This clone was detected ten times or more. The TCRdb record carries a much larger clone's protein, which differs from this DNA's translation at residue 6; a read error is the likely cause, and the protein listed here is the DNA translation. The chain combines TRDV1 with TRDJ1, with D uncertain. The CDR3 spans 12 residues. V was cut by 0 bases and J by 9 bases, with 8 bases left in between. Germline-derived CDR1 and CDR2 are TSWWSYY and QGS. CDR3: CALGELRGELIF. CDR3 DNA: TGTGCTCTTGGGGAACTCCGAGGCGAACTCATCTTT.

The table lists this clone with a few counts. The protein held in TCRdb is that of a much larger clone and does not match this DNA's translation at residue 3, likely because of a read error; the protein shown is translated from the DNA. V and J are TRDV1 and TRDJ1, with D possibly being TRDD2 or TRDD3 (7 bases each). The J gene, missing from TCRdb, was assigned here through DNA to germline matching. Per the germline V gene, CDR1 is TSWWSYY and CDR2 is QGS. The CDR3 length is 23 residues. As DNA, the CDR3 is TGTGCTCATGGGGACACCTTACAGTTTTCCTACGTCCGGGGGATCGTAACTTACGATAAACTCATCTTT. Translation: CAHGDTLQFSYVRGIVTYDKLIF.

This clone was detected a few times. This DNA's translation and the protein TCRdb lists, from a much larger clone, do not match at residue 12, likely due to a read error; the protein shown is translated from the DNA. The rearrangement links TRDV1 to TRDJ1, with D possibly being TRDD3 (5 bases). As TCRdb names no J gene, one was assigned here on the basis of a DNA match to germline. V gave up 3 bases and J gave up 0 bases, with 32 bases separating them. Per the germline V gene, CDR1 is TSWWSYY and CDR2 is QGS. The CDR3 has 22 amino acids. CDR3: CALGDPWPHLLCTGEYTDKLIF. CDR3 nucleotides: TGTGCTCTTGGGGACCCTTGGCCCCATCTTCTATGTACCGGGGAGTACACCGATAAACTCATCTTT.

The chain recombines TRDV3 with TRDJ1, with 11 bases lining up with TRDD3. The J gene, left out of TCRdb, was set here by checking the DNA against germline. This CDR3 spans 21 amino acids. Looked up from germline, CDR1 is TVYSNPD and CDR2 is GDNSRS (reference sequence). The trim removed 2 bases at V and 2 bases at J, leaving 25 bases unmatched. In DNA form, the CDR3 reads TGTGCCTTTGGATCTCCCCCCCGTCCGTACTGGGGGATAATAAGGACCGATAAACTCATCTTT. Its protein is CAFGSPPRPYWGIIRTDKLIF.

This clone turned up a few times. This DNA's translation and the protein TCRdb lists, from a much larger clone, do not match at residue 18, likely due to a read error; the protein shown is translated from the DNA. The chain uses TRDV1 and TRDJ1; 9 positions agree with TRDD3. TCRdb leaves out the J gene; it was filled in here by matching the DNA to germline. The CDR3 length is 22 residues. Per germline, CDR1 TSWWSYY and CDR2 QGS. CDR3 amino acids: CALGELGPTGLGGYWGTEKLIF. CDR3 coding DNA: TGTGCTCTTGGGGAACTCGGACCTACAGGGTTGGGGGGATACTGGGGGACCGAGAAACTCATCTTT.

This clone was observed at least ten times. A far larger clone is only one base removed, so a read error is likely. The sample holds other DNA sequences that translate to the same CDR3. V gene TRDV1 combines with J gene TRDJ1; 13 nucleotides match TRDD3. Germline V gives CDR1 TSWWSYY, CDR2 QGS. CDR3 length equals 24 residues. This CDR3 is CALGEAVGTVKTPYWGIRTDKLIF. CDR3 in DNA: TGTGCCCTTGGGGAAGCGGTAGGAACGGTCAAAACTCCGTACTGGGGGATACGCACCGATAAACTCATCTTT.

This clone has more than one count but fewer than ten. The translation of this DNA and the TCRdb protein of a much larger clone differ at residue 6, probably owing to a read error; the protein shown here is translated from the DNA. The chain's CDR3 is CAFYRFPTVCEGKLIF. For the CDR3, the DNA is TGTGCCTTTTATCGCTTTCCTACGGTTTGTGAAGGTAAACTCATCTTT. The chain is built from TRDV3 and TRDJ1; TRDD2 matches at 7 bases. Assignment of the J gene here rests on matching the DNA to germline, because TCRdb gives none. The CDR3 consists of 16 residues. V was pared by 2 bases and J by 7 bases, with 19 bases of the junction left unmatched. The V gene's germline CDR1 is TVYSNPD and CDR2 GDNSRS (reference sequence).

The sample holds many counts of this clone. The protein that TCRdb holds for this DNA derives from a much larger clone and differs from the translated DNA at residue 17, which likely indicates a read error; the protein shown here is translated from the DNA. TRDV3 is the V gene, and the J gene was not called. The length of the CDR3 is 19 residues. Germline V CDR1 and CDR2: TVYSNPD, GDNSRS (reference sequence). DNA of the CDR3: TGTGCCTCTATCACCCTACTTCCCATCTTCCCTTCGGAGACCGATAAACCCATCTTT. Protein: CASITLLPIFPSETDKPIF.